The 2 T cell receptor beta chains presented below share a single source sample, sequenced in a study of blood T cell repertoires in COVID-19. Sequencing used immunoSEQ multiplex PCR; TCRdb keeps in-frame clones, though not all of them. Seen here are about 170,000 clones, around 85% observed once, and the top ten hold approximately 6.9%. Sequencing was done on a sample of peripheral blood. The origin of the receptors is a man aged 80 or over with COVID-19, enrolled during active disease.

The V call is TRBV29-1, the J call TRBJ1-2; 7 bases map to TRBD1. Trimming at V came to 7 bases and at J to 2 bases, leaving 7 bases not matched to a gene. In germline, CDR1 is SQVTM, CDR2 ANQGSEA. The CDR3 extends over 13 amino acids. CDR3 loop: CSAQYRGNYGYTF. The CDR3 region has the DNA TGCAGCGCTCAATACAGGGGAAACTATGGCTACACCTTC.

This chain joins TRBV5-4 and TRBJ2-3; tentatively, D is TRBD2 (6 bases). This CDR3 has 13 amino acids. V lost 0 bases and J lost 4, with 6 bases in between. CDR1 and CDR2 from the germline V gene are SGHNT and YYREEE (reference sequence). DNA for the CDR3: TGTGCCAGCAGCTTGGCGGGGGCAGATACGCAGTATTTT. Translated: CASSLAGADTQYF. The entire variable domain, with the rest obtained from reference TRBV5-4 and TRBJ2-3, is as follows: ETGVTQSPTHLIKTRGQQVTLRCSSQSGHNTVSWYQQALGQGPQFIFQYYREEENGRGNFPPRFSGLQFPNYSSELNVNALELDDSALYLCASSLAGADTQYFGPGTRLTVL.